What follows describes a single TCR beta chain. The antigen remains undetermined. The data are from a study of beta chain features in type 1 diabetes. Study findings and constraints: Fewer junction insertions and more nucleotide deletions appeared in type 1 diabetes patients. Shortening of TCRB CDR3s, moderate but significant, appeared in all four CD4+ subsets of Type 1 diabetes patients.

Expressed TCRB transcripts were sequenced because the isolated RNA had all been reverse transcribed beforehand. Clones were read by immunoSEQ multiplex PCR, and TCRdb kept only the in-frame ones, dropping some. The data contain 160,000 or so clones, 63% of them singletons. V was trimmed by 2 bases and J by 1 base, leaving 10 bases between them. CDR3 length equals 15 residues. Per the germline V gene, CDR1 is WNHNN and CDR2 is SYGVQD (reference sequence). The rearrangement uses TRBV10-1 and TRBJ2-3; possible D gene TRBD1, 5 bases. Source material: naive CD4+ T cells from blood. This clonotype was sampled from a young man with type 1 diabetes. CDR3 DNA: TGCGCCAGCAGTGAGCAGGGCCTACGCACAGATACGCAGTATTTT. This codes for CASSEQGLRTDTQYF.